One and the same sample provided the 24 T cell receptor beta chains below, sequenced in a study of breast tumors, draining lymph nodes, adjacent tissues. The lymph nodes were axillary draining lymph nodes from breast cancer patients. TCRdb processed the multiplex PCR reads anew with MiXCR; each CDR3 protein has one entry. Among about 180,000 distinct CDR3 sequences listed, around 35% were seen once. The sequenced sample was axillary lymph node tissue. The receptors derive from a female donor with breast cancer. Some clones in this sample may be carry-over from other donors' samples.

This chain links TRBV27 with TRBJ2-7, with 14 bases identical to TRBD2. Germline V lookup: CDR1 MNHEY, CDR2 SMNVEV (reference sequence). V lost 4 bases, J lost 7 bases, and 9 bases stayed unmatched. The CDR3 is 16 residues long. The CDR3 sequence is CASSSETSGREGEQYF. The CDR3, as DNA: TGTGCCAGCAGTTCAGAGACTAGCGGGAGGGAGGGGGAGCAGTACTTC.

This clonotype was picked up a small number of times. One base away lies a much larger clone, so this may be a sequencing read error. The chain carries TRBV6-5 and TRBJ2-5, with 10 bases lining up with TRBD2. This CDR3 has 14 residues. Germline V gene data show CDR1 as MNHEY and CDR2 as SVGAGI. Trimming removed 6 bases from V and 2 bases from J; junction bases left unmatched: 3. The DNA of the CDR3 is TGTGCCAGCAGGCTAGCGGGGGCTCAAGAGACCCAGTACTTC. Translating gives CASRLAGAQETQYF.

The chain carries TRBV20-1 and TRBJ2-1, with 7 bases lining up with TRBD1. J lost 9 bases, V lost 5 bases, and 13 bases had no gene match. The CDR3 totals 14 residues. Germline V gene sequence: CDR1 DFQATT, CDR2 SNEGSKA (reference sequence). CDR3: CSAYGSRQGPEQFF. CDR3 coding DNA: TGCAGTGCTTACGGGTCTCGACAGGGCCCTGAGCAGTTCTTC.

V gene TRBV7-9 combines with J gene TRBJ2-5; the match to TRBD1 covers 7 bases. Germline V gene lookup returns CDR1 SEHNR and CDR2 FQNEAQ (reference sequence). The CDR3 sequence is 15 residues long. The ends lost 5 bases at V and 1 base at J; junction bases unmatched: 7. This CDR3 reads CASSPTGKPQETQYF. CDR3 bases: TGTGCCAGCAGCCCGACAGGGAAACCCCAAGAGACCCAGTACTTC.

To note about this clonotype: Since a much larger clone is just one base distant, this may be a read error. The gene calls are TRBV6-4 and TRBJ2-1, with a possible D match to TRBD2 (6 bases). The CDR3 spans 17 residues. Germline assignment: CDR1 MRHNA and CDR2 SNTAGT. The CDR3 loop is CASSHSSQGGPYNEQFF. The CDR3 region has the DNA TGTGCCAGCAGTCACTCCAGTCAGGGAGGTCCCTACAATGAGCAGTTCTTC.

This clonotype was found many times. This chain's CDR3 is CASRGRGGHGGATSGGYNEQFF. In DNA, the CDR3 is TGTGCCAGCAGGGGGAGGGGCGGGCACGGGGGTGCGACTAGCGGGGGCTACAATGAGCAGTTCTTC. The chain recombines TRBV2 with TRBJ2-1; 12 nucleotides line up with TRBD2. CDR1 is SNHLY and CDR2 is FYNNEI in the germline V gene. V was clipped by 6 bases and J by 3 bases; unmatched bases: 24. The CDR3 runs 22 residues.

This clonotype appeared many times. The chain is built from TRBV9 and TRBJ2-1; tentatively, D is TRBD1 (5 bases). The CDR3 is 13 amino acids. V was clipped by 0 bases and J by 7 bases, with 8 bases between them. Germline values: CDR1 SGDLS, CDR2 YYNGEE. The CDR3 here is CASSVGRANEQFF. The CDR3 region has the DNA TGTGCCAGCAGCGTAGGCAGGGCGAATGAGCAGTTCTTC.

The V gene is TRBV7-2, the J gene TRBJ1-1; weak D call: TRBD1 (5 bases). The CDR3 covers 16 residues. Trimming stripped 5 bases from V and 3 bases from J, with 19 bases between. CDR1 is SGHTA and CDR2 is FQGNSA in the germline V gene. In DNA, the CDR3 is TGTGCCAGCAGCCCGCCGGGGATCGGGGGGGACACTGAAGCTTTCTTT. It yields the protein CASSPPGIGGDTEAFF.

This clonotype came up many times. The CDR3 sequence is CASSQDSWGFSYEQYF. The CDR3 bases are TGCGCCAGCAGCCAAGACTCCTGGGGGTTCTCCTACGAGCAGTACTTC. This sequence joins TRBV4-1 and TRBJ2-7, with D perhaps being TRBD1 or TRBD2 (5 bases each). The germline CDR1 and CDR2 sequences are MGHRA and YSYEKL. Trimming removed 0 bases at V and 0 bases at J, with 12 bases between. There are 16 residues in the CDR3.

In its sample, this clonotype was seen many times. The chain is built from TRBV4-3 and TRBJ1-4; perhaps TRBD1 as D (5 bases). The CDR3 is 16 amino acids. Germline loops: CDR1 LGHNA, CDR2 YSLEER. The V and J ends lost 0 bases and 7 bases respectively, with 15 bases between them. CDR3 in DNA: TGCGCCAGCAGCCAAGACTCGGGGCCGGCGGGTGAAAAACTGTTTTTT. It codes for CASSQDSGPAGEKLFF.

Many counts were recorded for this clonotype. This chain joins TRBV5-1 and TRBJ2-7, with D possibly being TRBD2 (7 bases). V lost 4 bases and J lost 6, with 17 bases in between. Germline V gene sequence: CDR1 SGHRS, CDR2 YFSETQ. This CDR3 region has 14 residues. The CDR3 region has the DNA TGCGCCAGCAGCCCGGGACGGGGGGCCCTCGAGCAGTACTTC. Encoded protein: CASSPGRGALEQYF.

The sample holds many counts of this clonotype. The chain uses TRBV7-6 and TRBJ1-6; tentatively, D is TRBD1 (5 bases). Germline V gene lookup returns CDR1 SGHVS and CDR2 FNYEAQ. The CDR3 contains 13 residues. Trimming removed 5 bases at V and 8 bases at J, with 10 bases between. CDR3 protein: CASSEAGYSPLHF. The CDR3 coding sequence is TGTGCCAGCAGCGAGGCAGGGTATTCACCCCTCCACTTT.

This chain links TRBV4-2 with TRBJ1-4; tentative D call: TRBD1 (6 bases). The CDR3 contains 16 residues. The germline gives CDR1 LGHNA, CDR2 YNFKEQ. V lost 4 bases to trimming and J lost 6 bases, with 18 bases between them. CDR3 nucleotide sequence: TGTGCCAGCAGCCTCCAGGAGGGCCGGACAGATGAAAAACTGTTTTTT. Protein sequence: CASSLQEGRTDEKLFF.

This clonotype was seen a handful of times. The J gene is TRBJ2-7, the V gene TRBV6-1, with D tentatively TRBD2 (6 bases). Trimming took off 10 bases at V and 1 base at J, with 17 bases between the two ends. The germline V gene has CDR1 MNHNS and CDR2 SASEGT. The CDR3 extends over 14 amino acids. CDR3 in DNA: TGTGCCACCTTCCCACGCGGAGGGTCCTACGAGCAGTACTTC. Translation: CATFPRGGSYEQYF.

In this sample, this clonotype turned up many times. A read error may account for a junction end that differs from germline. The V and J genes are TRBV4-1 and TRBJ2-3, with TRBD2 matching 8 bases. The CDR3 sequence is 15 residues long. Germline assignment: CDR1 MGHRA and CDR2 YSYEKL. Here the CDR3 DNA reads TGCGCCAGCAGCCAACGGGCGGGGGGCACCGATACGCAGTATTTT. Encoded protein: CASSQRAGGTDTQYF.

This clonotype occurred many times. J is TRBJ2-7 and V is TRBV7-9; 8 bases agree with TRBD2. The CDR3 has 17 amino acids. Trimming at V came to 3 bases and at J to 2 bases, leaving 12 bases not matched to a gene. The V gene's germline CDR1 is SEHNR and CDR2 FQNEAQ (reference sequence). The CDR3 DNA sequence: TGTGCCAGCAGCTTCCGGGGGGGGGGCAGTGGAACCTACGAGCAGTACTTC. It codes for CASSFRGGGSGTYEQYF.

In regard to this clonotype: A read error may be the cause here, since a much bigger clone is one base away. The rearrangement joins TRBV27 to TRBJ1-6; no definite D call. The germline gives CDR1 MNHEY, CDR2 SMNVEV (reference sequence). The CDR3 has 18 residues. This chain's CDR3 is CTSSAVGPTSSYNSPLHF. The CDR3 nucleotides read TGTACCAGCAGCGCTGTTGGCCCTACGAGCTCCTATAATTCACCCCTCCACTTT.

This clonotype was counted at least ten times. A much bigger clone sits one base away, suggesting this may be a read error. The V call is TRBV20-1, the J call TRBJ2-7, with 11 bases aligning to TRBD1. V was pared by 1 base and J by 6 bases, with 5 bases of the junction left unmatched. This CDR3 has 14 residues. Germline V gene data show CDR1 as DFQATT and CDR2 as SNEGSKA (reference sequence). CDR3 sequence: CSARGDRGVAEQYF. CDR3 bases: TGCAGTGCTAGAGGGGACAGGGGGGTCGCCGAGCAGTACTTC.

This chain connects TRBV2 to TRBJ1-4; D is undetermined. The germline V gene encodes CDR1 SNHLY and CDR2 FYNNEI. This CDR3 region has 14 residues. The ends were cut back, 7 bases at V and 4 bases at J, with 13 bases in the middle. CDR3 region: CASIYRDYNEKLFF. As DNA, the CDR3 is TGTGCCAGCATCTACCGGGATTATAATGAAAAACTGTTTTTT.

In its sample, this clonotype was seen a few times. This rearrangement joins TRBV6-5 to TRBJ2-1; D possibly corresponds to TRBD1 (9 bases). CDR3 length: 18 amino acids. V was clipped by 5 bases and J by 1 base, with 21 bases between them. Germline loops: CDR1 MNHEY, CDR2 SVGAGI. Here the CDR3 reads CASSPGQGTSRSYNEQFF. The CDR3, as DNA: TGTGCCAGCAGTCCCGGACAGGGGACTAGTAGGTCCTACAATGAGCAGTTCTTC.

This clonotype occurred many times. V and J are TRBV28 and TRBJ1-4, with 7 bases matching TRBD1. The germline gives CDR1 MDHEN, CDR2 SYDVKM. The length of the CDR3 is 14 residues. J lost 7 bases, V lost 7 bases, and 9 bases had no gene match. The CDR3 bases are TGTGCCAGCACCCCTCAGGGGGTTCGTGAAAAACTGTTTTTT. It yields the protein CASTPQGVREKLFF.

This clonotype has at least ten counts. The V and J genes are TRBV19 and TRBJ1-2; 7 bases agree with TRBD1. Germline trimming cut 10 bases from V and 8 bases from J; bases unmatched to any gene: 10. The CDR3 sequence is 12 residues long. Germline V gives CDR1 LNHDA, CDR2 SQIVND (reference sequence). CDR3 residues: CATQGEGFGYTF. CDR3 sequence (DNA): TGTGCCACCCAGGGGGAGGGCTTCGGCTACACCTTC.

This clonotype was detected ten times or more. The V call is TRBV27, the J call TRBJ2-1; D remains unclear. V lost 8 bases to trimming and J lost 6 bases, with 11 bases between them. Germline V gives CDR1 MNHEY, CDR2 SMNVEV (reference sequence). The CDR3 is 12 residues long. CDR3 amino acids: CASGQVLNEQFF. The CDR3 nucleotides read TGTGCCAGCGGGCAGGTCCTCAATGAGCAGTTCTTC.

The chain combines TRBV15 with TRBJ2-1, with D possibly being TRBD2 (6 bases). CDR3 length: 13 residues. Trimming left V 3 bases short and J 10 bases short, with 13 bases between. CDR1 is LNHNV and CDR2 is YYDKDF in the germline V gene (reference sequence). DNA of the CDR3: TGTGCCACCAGCAGTCATCCCGGAGGGGAGCAGTTCTTC. This translates into CATSSHPGGEQFF.